This TCR beta chain was identified in a study of T-cell reconstitution after alpha-beta-depleted transplantation in children. This CDR3 is built from 15 residues. Trimming removed 0 bases from V and 5 bases from J, with 15 bases in between. The V gene's germline CDR1 is DFQATT and CDR2 SNEGSKA (reference sequence). As it was prepared, the TCRbeta library received unique molecular identifiers. TCRdb fed the PCR reads into MiXCR, producing one record per CDR3 protein. The sample shows about 690,000 distinct CDR3 sequences, approximately 16% of them seen only once. This clonotype occurred many times. Sequences were derived from PBMCs from the stem cell graft donor, sampled from the stem cell graft. The chain employs TRBV20-1 and TRBJ2-3; possible D gene TRBD2, 6 bases. The receptor comes from a human donor who donated a stem cell graft to a child with acute myeloid leukemia. CDR3 bases: TGCAGTGCTAGAGATCTGTTGGGGCGGGGAGATACGCAGTATTTT. It codes for CSARDLLGRGDTQYF.